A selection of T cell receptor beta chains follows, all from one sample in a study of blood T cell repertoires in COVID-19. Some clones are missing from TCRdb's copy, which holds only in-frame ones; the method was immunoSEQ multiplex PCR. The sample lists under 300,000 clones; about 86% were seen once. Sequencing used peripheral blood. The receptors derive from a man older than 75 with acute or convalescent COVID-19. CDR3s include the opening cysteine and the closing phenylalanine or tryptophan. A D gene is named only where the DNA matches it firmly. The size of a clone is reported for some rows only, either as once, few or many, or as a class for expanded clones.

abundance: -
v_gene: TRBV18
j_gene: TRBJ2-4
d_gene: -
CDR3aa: CASSPPEGQRLAKNIQYF
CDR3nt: TGTGCCAGCTCACCACCGGAGGGACAGAGGCTAGCCAAAAACATTCAGTACTTC

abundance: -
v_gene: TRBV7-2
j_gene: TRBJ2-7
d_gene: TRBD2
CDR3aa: CASSLSGGAPEQYF
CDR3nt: TGTGCCAGCAGCTTGAGCGGGGGGGCCCCCGAGCAGTACTTC

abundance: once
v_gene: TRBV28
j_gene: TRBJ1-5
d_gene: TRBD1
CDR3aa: CASSLTGNQPQHF
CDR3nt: TGTGCCAGCAGCTTGACAGGGAATCAGCCCCAGCATTTT

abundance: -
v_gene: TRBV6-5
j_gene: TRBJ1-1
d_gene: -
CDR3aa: CASSYARDWTEAFF
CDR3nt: TGTGCCAGCAGTTACGCGCGCGATTGGACTGAAGCTTTCTTT

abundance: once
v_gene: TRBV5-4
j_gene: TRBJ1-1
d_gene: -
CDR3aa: CASSLRGGLNTEAFF
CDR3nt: TGTGCCAGCAGCTTGCGGGGGGGATTGAACACTGAAGCTTTCTTT

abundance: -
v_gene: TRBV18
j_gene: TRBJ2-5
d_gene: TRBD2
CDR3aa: CASSLSGRALEETQYF
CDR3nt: TGTGCCAGCTCACTAAGCGGGAGGGCATTGGAGGAGACCCAGTACTTC

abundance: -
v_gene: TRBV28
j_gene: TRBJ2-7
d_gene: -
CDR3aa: CASTRGLSSYEQYF
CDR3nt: TGTGCCAGCACCCGGGGACTCAGCTCCTACGAGCAGTACTTC

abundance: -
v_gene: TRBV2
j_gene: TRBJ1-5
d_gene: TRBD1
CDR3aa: CASFGTGAQHF
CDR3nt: TGTGCCAGCTTCGGGACAGGCGCCCAGCATTTT

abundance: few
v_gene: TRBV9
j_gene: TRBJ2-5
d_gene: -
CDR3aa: CASSVAGLLGQETQYF
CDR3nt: TGTGCCAGCAGCGTAGCGGGACTGCTAGGACAAGAGACCCAGTACTTC

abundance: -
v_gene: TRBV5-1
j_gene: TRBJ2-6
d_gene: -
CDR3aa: CASSLGLIQGLNSGANVLTF
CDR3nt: TGCGCCAGCAGCTTGGGCCTAATACAGGGATTGAACTCTGGGGCCAACGTCCTGACTTTC

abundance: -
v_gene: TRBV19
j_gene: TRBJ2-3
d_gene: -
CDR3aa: CASSMIVGRGGGGPTDTQYF
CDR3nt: TGTGCCAGTAGTATGATTGTGGGGAGAGGAGGAGGGGGCCCCACAGATACGCAGTATTTT

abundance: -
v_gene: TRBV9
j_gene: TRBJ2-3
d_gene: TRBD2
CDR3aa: CASSGVAGVDTQYF
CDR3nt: TGTGCCAGCAGCGGGGTAGCGGGAGTGGATACGCAGTATTTT

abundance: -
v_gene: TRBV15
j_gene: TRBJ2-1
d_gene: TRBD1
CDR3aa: CATSRDLDRGRNEQFF
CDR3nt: TGTGCCACCAGCAGAGATCTGGACAGGGGGAGGAATGAGCAGTTCTTC

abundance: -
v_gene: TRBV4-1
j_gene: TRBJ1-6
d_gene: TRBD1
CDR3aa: CASSQGQTNSPLHF
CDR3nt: TGCGCCAGCAGCCAGGGACAGACGAATTCACCCCTCCACTTT

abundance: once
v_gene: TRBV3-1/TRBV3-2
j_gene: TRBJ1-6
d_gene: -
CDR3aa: CASSQGQASNSPLHF
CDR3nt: TGTGCCAGCAGCCAAGGGCAGGCCTCTAATTCACCCCTCCACTTT

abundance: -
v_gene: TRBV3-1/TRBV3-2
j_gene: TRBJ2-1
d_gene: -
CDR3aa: CASSPTSRGEQFF
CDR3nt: TGTGCCAGCAGCCCCACAAGTCGCGGGGAGCAGTTCTTC

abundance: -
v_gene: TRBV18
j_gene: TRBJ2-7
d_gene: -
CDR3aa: CASSANYEQYF
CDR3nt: TGTGCCAGCTCGGCAAACTACGAGCAGTACTTC

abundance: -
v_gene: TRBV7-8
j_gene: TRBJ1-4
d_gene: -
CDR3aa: CASSTRDASNEKLFF
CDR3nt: TGTGCCAGCAGCACGCGGGACGCAAGCAATGAAAAACTGTTTTTT

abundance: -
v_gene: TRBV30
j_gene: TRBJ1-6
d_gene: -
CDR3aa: CAWSPGLDSPLHF
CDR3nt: TGTGCCTGGAGTCCAGGGCTTGATTCACCCCTCCACTTT

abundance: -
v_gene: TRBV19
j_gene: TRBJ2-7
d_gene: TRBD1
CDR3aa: CASSSVDRGSPYEQYF
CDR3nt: TGTGCCAGTAGTTCCGTGGACAGGGGGTCCCCCTACGAGCAGTACTTC

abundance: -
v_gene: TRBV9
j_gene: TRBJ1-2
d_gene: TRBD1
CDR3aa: CASSVDARGRDGYTF
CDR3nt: TGTGCCAGCAGCGTAGATGCTAGGGGGCGGGATGGCTACACCTTC

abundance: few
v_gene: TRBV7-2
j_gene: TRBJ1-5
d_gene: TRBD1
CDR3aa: CASSLDPGQAGNQPQHF
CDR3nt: TGTGCCAGCAGCTTAGACCCGGGACAGGCCGGCAATCAGCCCCAGCATTTT

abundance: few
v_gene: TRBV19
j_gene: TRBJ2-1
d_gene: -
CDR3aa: CASSMLTTLSYNEQFF
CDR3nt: TGTGCCAGTAGTATGCTGACTACTTTGTCCTACAATGAGCAGTTCTTC

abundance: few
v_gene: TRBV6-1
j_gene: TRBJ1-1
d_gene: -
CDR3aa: CASSEFLGGTEAFF
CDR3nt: TGTGCCAGCAGTGAATTTTTAGGGGGCACTGAAGCTTTCTTT

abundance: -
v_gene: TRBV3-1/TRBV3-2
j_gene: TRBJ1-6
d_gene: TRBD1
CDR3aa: CASSQTGTGDFSPLHF
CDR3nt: TGTGCCAGCAGCCAGACCGGGACAGGGGACTTTTCACCCCTCCACTTT

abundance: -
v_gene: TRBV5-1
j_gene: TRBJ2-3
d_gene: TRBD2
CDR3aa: CASRTGPGLGTDTQYF
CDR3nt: TGCGCCAGCAGAACCGGGCCGGGACTAGGCACAGATACGCAGTATTTT

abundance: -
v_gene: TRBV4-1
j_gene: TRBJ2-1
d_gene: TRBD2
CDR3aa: CASSSSTSGGYNEQFF
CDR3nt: TGCGCCAGCAGCTCCTCTACTAGCGGGGGGTACAATGAGCAGTTCTTC

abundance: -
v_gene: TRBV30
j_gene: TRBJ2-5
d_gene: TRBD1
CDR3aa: CAWGGGQGKKTQYF
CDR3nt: TGTGCCTGGGGTGGCGGACAGGGAAAAAAGACCCAGTACTTC

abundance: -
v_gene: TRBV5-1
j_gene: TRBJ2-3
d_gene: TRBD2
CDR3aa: CASELAGGLSTDTQYF
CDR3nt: TGCGCCAGCGAACTAGCGGGGGGCCTCAGCACAGATACGCAGTATTTT

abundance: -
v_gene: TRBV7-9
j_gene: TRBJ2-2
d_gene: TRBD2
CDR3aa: CASSPSAGGGAPNTGELFF
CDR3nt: TGTGCCAGCAGCCCATCTGCCGGCGGGGGGGCCCCGAACACCGGGGAGCTGTTTTTT

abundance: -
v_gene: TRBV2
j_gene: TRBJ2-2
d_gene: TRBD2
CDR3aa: CASKRTSGYTGELFF
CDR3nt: TGTGCCAGCAAACGGACTAGCGGTTACACCGGGGAGCTGTTTTTT

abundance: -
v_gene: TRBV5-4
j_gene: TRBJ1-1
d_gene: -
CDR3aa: CASSPIRGKRVNTEAFF
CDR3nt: TGTGCCAGCAGCCCGATTCGGGGAAAGAGGGTGAACACTGAAGCTTTCTTT

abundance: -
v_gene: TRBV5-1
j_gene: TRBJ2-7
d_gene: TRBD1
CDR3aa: CASSLAGQGGEQYF
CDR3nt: TGCGCCAGCAGCTTGGCGGGACAGGGAGGCGAGCAGTACTTC

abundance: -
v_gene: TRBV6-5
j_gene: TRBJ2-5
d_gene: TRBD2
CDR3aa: CASSWTSGGYQETQYF
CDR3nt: TGTGCCAGCAGTTGGACTAGCGGGGGGTACCAAGAGACCCAGTACTTC

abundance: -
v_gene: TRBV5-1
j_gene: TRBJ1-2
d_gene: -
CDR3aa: CASSSFTGNYGYTF
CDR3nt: TGCGCCAGCAGCTCGTTTACAGGGAACTATGGCTACACCTTC

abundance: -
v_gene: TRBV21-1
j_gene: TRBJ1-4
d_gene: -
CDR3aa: CASSKALRDRARMANEKLFF
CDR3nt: TGTGCCAGCAGCAAAGCTCTCCGGGACAGGGCCCGCATGGCTAATGAAAAACTGTTTTTT

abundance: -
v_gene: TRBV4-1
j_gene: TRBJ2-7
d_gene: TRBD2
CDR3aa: CASSPRVAGGYEQYF
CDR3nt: TGCGCCAGCAGCCCCCGGGTAGCGGGAGGCTACGAGCAGTACTTC

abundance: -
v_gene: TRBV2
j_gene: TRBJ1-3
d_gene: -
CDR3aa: CASRLNWGPGVISGNTIYF
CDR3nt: TGTGCCAGCAGATTGAACTGGGGGCCCGGGGTCATCTCTGGAAACACCATATATTTT

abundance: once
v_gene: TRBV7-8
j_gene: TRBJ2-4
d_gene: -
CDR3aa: CASSYRPIRSDIQYF
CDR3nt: TGTGCCAGCAGCTACAGACCCATTAGATCGGACATTCAGTACTTC

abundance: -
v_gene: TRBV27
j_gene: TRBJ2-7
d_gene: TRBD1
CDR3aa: CASSLIRADRGRINEQYF
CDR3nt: TGTGCCAGCAGTTTAATTCGGGCGGACAGGGGACGTATAAACGAGCAGTACTTC

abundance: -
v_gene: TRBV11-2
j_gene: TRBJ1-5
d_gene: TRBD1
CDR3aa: CASSSGQRSNQPQHF
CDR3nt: TGTGCCAGCAGCTCGGGACAGCGGAGCAATCAGCCCCAGCATTTT

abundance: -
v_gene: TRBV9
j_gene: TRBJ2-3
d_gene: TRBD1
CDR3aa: CASGGTGKADTQYF
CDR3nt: TGTGCCAGCGGGGGGACAGGGAAGGCAGATACGCAGTATTTT

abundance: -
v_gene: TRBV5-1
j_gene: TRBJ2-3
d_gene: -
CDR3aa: CASRYGEITDTQYF
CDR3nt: TGCGCCAGCCGATACGGGGAAATCACAGATACGCAGTATTTT

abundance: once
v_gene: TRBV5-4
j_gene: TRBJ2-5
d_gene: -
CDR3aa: CASSLASLETQYF
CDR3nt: TGTGCCAGCAGCTTGGCTAGCCTGGAGACCCAGTACTTC

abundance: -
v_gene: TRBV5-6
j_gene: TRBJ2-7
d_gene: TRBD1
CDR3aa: CASSFPRQGRYEQYF
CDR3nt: TGTGCCAGCAGCTTTCCCCGACAGGGGCGCTACGAGCAGTACTTC

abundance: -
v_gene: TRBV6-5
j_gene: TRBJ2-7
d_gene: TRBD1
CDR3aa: CASRSRGRYEQYF
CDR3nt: TGTGCCAGCAGATCCAGGGGGCGCTACGAGCAGTACTTC

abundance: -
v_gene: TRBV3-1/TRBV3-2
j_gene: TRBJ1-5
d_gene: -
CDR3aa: CASSQGGGNQPQHF
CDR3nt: TGTGCCAGCAGCCAAGGGGGAGGCAATCAGCCCCAGCATTTT

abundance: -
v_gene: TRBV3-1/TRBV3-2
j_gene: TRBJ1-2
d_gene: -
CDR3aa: CASSQDSGGAYFGYTF
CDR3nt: TGTGCCAGCAGCCAAGATTCGGGGGGCGCTTATTTTGGCTACACCTTC